These 14 T cell receptor beta chains originate from one sample sequenced in a study of brain metastases from non-small cell lung cancer. Repertoires were generated with immunoSEQ multiplex PCR, while TCRdb's copy carries only in-frame clones and drops some. The sample records 14,000 to 15,000 clones, around 86% being singletons. Material: primary lung tumor tissue. These receptor sequences come from a donor at least 40 years old with non-small cell lung cancer.

V gene TRBV7-2 combines with J gene TRBJ1-1; 10 nucleotides match TRBD1. CDR3 length: 16 residues. CDR1 is SGHTA, CDR2 FQGNSA, per germline. Unmatched junction bases numbered 6, after V lost 2 bases and J lost 3 bases. The DNA of the CDR3 is TGTGCCAGCAGCTTAAGACAGGGGGCTCGGGACACTGAAGCTTTCTTT. The encoded protein is CASSLRQGARDTEAFF.

This clone has just one count. The chain carries TRBV11-3 and TRBJ2-2; D unresolved. Per germline, CDR1 SGHNT and CDR2 YENEEA. There are 12 residues in the CDR3. Trimming stripped 9 bases from V and 3 bases from J, with 8 bases between. CDR3 in amino acids: CASAGHTGELFF. In nucleotides, the CDR3 is TGTGCCAGTGCCGGGCACACCGGGGAGCTGTTTTTT. Supplemented by reference TRBV11-3 and TRBJ2-2, the full variable domain reads EAGVVQSPRYKIIEKKQPVAFWCNPISGHNTLYWYLQNLGQGPELLIRYENEEAVDDSQLPKDRFSAERLKGVDSTLKIQPAELGDSAVYLCASAGHTGELFFGEGSRLTVL.

The gene calls are TRBV3-1 (or the pseudogene TRBV3-2) and TRBJ1-1; D unresolved. The V end lost 3 bases, the J end lost 1 base, and 12 bases lay between the germline ends. The CDR3 extends over 15 amino acids. The germline V gene has CDR1 LGHDT and CDR2 YNNKEL (reference sequence). CDR3 in DNA: TGTGCCAGCAGCCAGCTACGGAGACAGAACACTGAAGCTTTCTTT. Translating it yields CASSQLRRQNTEAFF.

The V call is TRBV5-1, the J call TRBJ1-1, with D perhaps matching TRBD1 (6 bases). Per the germline V gene, CDR1 is SGHRS and CDR2 is YFSETQ. This CDR3 comprises 14 residues. Trimming pared 3 bases from V and 3 bases from J, leaving 12 bases between. The CDR3 DNA is TGCGCCAGCAGCTCGAAAACAGGGTACACTGAAGCTTTCTTT. It specifies CASSSKTGYTEAFF.

This clone was seen once. The chain carries TRBV18 and TRBJ2-3; D ambiguous. The CDR3 totals 13 residues. Germline lookup yields CDR1 KGHSH and CDR2 LQKENI. V lost 5 bases, J lost 2 bases, and 8 bases lay in between. The CDR3 sequence is CASSIQLTDTQYF. The CDR3 nucleotides read TGTGCCAGCTCAATCCAGCTCACAGATACGCAGTATTTT.

As DNA, the CDR3 is TGCGCCAGCAGCTTCCCAAAGACAGGGGCCAACACTGAAGCTTTCTTT. Translating gives CASSFPKTGANTEAFF. The rearrangement joins TRBV5-1 to TRBJ1-1, with TRBD1 identical over 8 bases. The CDR3 has 16 residues. CDR1 and CDR2 from the germline V gene are SGHRS and YFSETQ. Trimming cost V 2 bases and J 2 bases; bases outside gene matches: 8.

J is TRBJ1-1 and V is TRBV4-2; D possibly corresponds to TRBD1 (6 bases). Germline V gives CDR1 LGHNA, CDR2 YNFKEQ. V was shortened by 4 bases and J by 3 bases, with 15 bases between the two germline ends. The CDR3 length is 15 residues. CDR3 nucleotides: TGTGCCAGCAGCCCAAAGGGGGGATCCCACACTGAAGCTTTCTTT. Translated, it gives CASSPKGGSHTEAFF.

The chain has TRBV27 and TRBJ2-1, with TRBD2 as a possible D gene (5 bases). Germline-derived CDR1 and CDR2 are MNHEY and SMNVEV (reference sequence). V was cut by 6 bases and J by 11 bases, with 23 bases left in between. The CDR3 sequence is 15 residues long. CDR3 bases: TGTGCCAGCAGAAATCTCGGGGAACTGGAATGGAAGCAGTTCTTC. It codes for CASRNLGELEWKQFF.

This sequence joins TRBV4-1 and TRBJ2-7; D uncertain. This CDR3 is built from 16 residues. V was clipped by 0 bases and J by 7 bases, with 19 bases between them. CDR1 is MGHRA and CDR2 is YSYEKL in the germline V gene. The chain's CDR3 is CASSQEGSPFVGEQYV. In DNA, the CDR3 is TGCGCCAGCAGCCAAGAGGGCAGTCCTTTCGTGGGAGAGCAGTACGTC.

The table lists this clone with a count of one. The V call is TRBV10-3, the J call TRBJ1-6; 7 bases agree with TRBD1. Germline CDR1 ENHRY, CDR2 SYGVKD. The CDR3 sequence is 18 residues long. V shed 2 bases and J 0 bases; nucleotides not matched to a gene: 7. Here the CDR3 reads CAISEADRDFSYNSPLHF. DNA for the CDR3: TGTGCCATCAGTGAGGCCGACAGGGACTTCTCCTATAATTCACCCCTCCACTTT.

The gene calls are TRBV19 and TRBJ2-1; either TRBD1 or TRBD2 may supply D (5 bases each). CDR3 size: 15 residues. Germline V gene data show CDR1 as LNHDA and CDR2 as SQIVND (reference sequence). V lost 5 bases, J lost 1 base, and 12 bases lay in between. The CDR3 region has the DNA TGTGCCAGTAGTCGGGGCGGTCAGTCCTACAATGAGCAGTTCTTC. Translation: CASSRGGQSYNEQFF.

This CDR3 reads CASSTSGTGSFQPQHF. CDR3 coding DNA: TGTGCCAGTAGTACCTCCGGGACAGGGAGTTTTCAGCCCCAGCATTTT. The chain joins TRBV19 to TRBJ1-5, with 9 bases that match TRBD1. The CDR3 runs to 16 residues. Germline values: CDR1 LNHDA, CDR2 SQIVND (reference sequence). V gave up 4 bases and J gave up 6 bases; unmatched junction bases: 10. Using reference TRBV19 and TRBJ1-5 for the parts outside the CDR3, the full variable domain is DGGITQSPKYLFRKEGQNVTLSCEQNLNHDAMYWYRQDPGQGLRLIYYSQIVNDFQKGDIAEGYSVSREKKESFPLTVTSAQKNPTAFYLCASSTSGTGSFQPQHFGDGTRLSIL.

The chain uses TRBV7-2 and TRBJ2-2; the D gene could be TRBD1 or TRBD2 (5 bases each). The ends were cut back, 0 bases at V and 4 bases at J, with 12 bases in the middle. The CDR3 covers 16 residues. Germline CDR1 is SGHTA and CDR2 is FQGNSA. CDR3 DNA: TGTGCCAGCAGCTTAGCGTGGGACGGTCCCACCGGGGAGCTGTTTTTT. This sequence encodes CASSLAWDGPTGELFF.

The chain has TRBV30 and TRBJ2-5, with TRBD2 matching over 11 bases. The CDR3 totals 15 residues. Germline CDR1 reads GTSNPN; CDR2 reads SVGIG (reference sequence). V was pared by 0 bases and J by 5 bases, with 5 bases of the junction left unmatched. The CDR3 loop is CAWSVGTSGWETQYF. The CDR3 DNA reads as TGTGCCTGGAGTGTAGGGACTAGCGGATGGGAGACCCAGTACTTC.